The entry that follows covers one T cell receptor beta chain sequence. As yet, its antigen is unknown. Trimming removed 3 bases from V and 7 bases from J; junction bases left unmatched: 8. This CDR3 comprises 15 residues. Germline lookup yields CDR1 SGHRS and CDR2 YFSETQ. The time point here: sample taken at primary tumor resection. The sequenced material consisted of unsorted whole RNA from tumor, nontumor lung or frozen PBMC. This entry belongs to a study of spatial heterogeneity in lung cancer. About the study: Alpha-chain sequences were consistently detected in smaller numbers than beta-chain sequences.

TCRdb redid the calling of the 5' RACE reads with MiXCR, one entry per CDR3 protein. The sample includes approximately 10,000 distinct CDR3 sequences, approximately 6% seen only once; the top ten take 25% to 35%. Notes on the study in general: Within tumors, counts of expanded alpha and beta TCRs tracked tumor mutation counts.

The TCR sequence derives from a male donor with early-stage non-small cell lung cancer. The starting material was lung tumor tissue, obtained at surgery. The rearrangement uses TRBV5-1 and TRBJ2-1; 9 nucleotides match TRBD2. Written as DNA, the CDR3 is TGCGCCAGCAGCTGGGGCGGGGGGGCCGAGAATGAGCAGTTCTTC. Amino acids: CASSWGGGAENEQFF.